A selection of T cell receptor beta chains follows, all from one sample in a study of OX40 agonist ivuxolimab in advanced cancers. Profiled with immunoSEQ multiplex PCR; TCRdb holds only in-frame clones, not every one. The repertoire holds fewer than 25,000 clones, with approximately 84% as singletons. The specimen comprised CD4+ or CD8+ T cells sorted from blood, sampled in a trial of the OX40 agonist ivuxolimab. The source of these receptors is an adult with an advanced solid tumor such as melanoma, head and neck, liver or kidney cancer. The CDR3 runs from the conserved cysteine through the conserved F or W. The D gene is left open where the match is weak. Clone size is not always given. Where it is, it says once, few, many or a class for expanded clones.

v_gene	d_gene	j_gene	abundance	CDR3nt	CDR3aa
TRBV9	NA	TRBJ2-5	NA	TGTGCCAGCAGCCCCTCGGGCAGGCAAGAGACCCAGTACTTC	CASSPSGRQETQYF
TRBV29-1	NA	TRBJ1-1	NA	TGCAGCTCGAAAAGGGGTTTGAACACTGAAGCTTTCTTT	CSSKRGLNTEAFF
TRBV7-8	TRBD2	TRBJ2-1	NA	TGTGCCAGCAGCCCTAGCGGGGGAGCGCGCAATGAGCAGTTCTTC	CASSPSGGARNEQFF
TRBV7-6	NA	TRBJ1-6	NA	TGTGCCAGCAGCTTAGGGGGAAGCAATTCACCCCTCCACTTT	CASSLGGSNSPLHF
TRBV29-1	NA	TRBJ2-1	NA	TGCAGCGTTGAGAGAAGAGGGGATCCTTGGAATGAGCAGTTCTTC	CSVERRGDPWNEQFF
TRBV5-1	TRBD1	TRBJ1-2	NA	TGCGCCAGCACCCCGGGACAGGGGATATCTAACTATGGCTACACCTTC	CASTPGQGISNYGYTF
TRBV7-9	NA	TRBJ2-7	NA	TGTGCCAGCAGCCACCCCTATGGGCTCCCGACGGGGGAGCAGTACTTC	CASSHPYGLPTGEQYF
TRBV10-1	NA	TRBJ1-5	NA	TGCGCCAGCAGTCGGGCGCGCAATCAGCCCCAGCATTTT	CASSRARNQPQHF
TRBV27	NA	TRBJ2-2	NA	TGTGCCAGCAGTTTACCAGCCGGGGAGCTGTTTTTT	CASSLPAGELFF
TRBV5-4	NA	TRBJ1-1	NA	TGTGCCAGCAGCTCCCCCCCCGAGAGGTGGCAAGCTTTCTTT	CASSSPPERWQAFF
TRBV6-5	TRBD2	TRBJ2-7	few	TGTGCCAGCAGTAAGACTAGCGGGGGGGCCTACGAGCAGTACTTC	CASSKTSGGAYEQYF
TRBV27	NA	TRBJ1-1	NA	TGTGCCAGCAGTCCGCGGGTGGGGGGCACTGAAGCTTTCTTT	CASSPRVGGTEAFF
TRBV2	NA	TRBJ2-2	NA	TGTGCCAGCAGTGAACCTATTGGATACCCCGGGACCGGGGAGCTGTTTTTT	CASSEPIGYPGTGELFF
TRBV9	NA	TRBJ2-7	NA	TGTGCCAGCAGCGCCCTGGAGGATTACGAGCAGTACTTC	CASSALEDYEQYF
TRBV9	TRBD2	TRBJ2-3	NA	TGTGCCAGCAGCCCTAGCGGGGGATTCACAGATACGCAGTATTTT	CASSPSGGFTDTQYF
TRBV15	NA	TRBJ2-7	medium-sized	TGTGCCACCAGTTGGGACGGAGGGGAGGAGCAGTACTTC	CATSWDGGEEQYF
TRBV7-2	NA	TRBJ1-5	NA	TGTGCCAGCAGCTTTTCTCCACAGGAGTATAGCAATCAGCCCCAGCATTTT	CASSFSPQEYSNQPQHF
TRBV15	TRBD1	TRBJ1-2	NA	TGTGCCACCAGCACCACAGGGGGCCTTGACTATGGCTACACCTTC	CATSTTGGLDYGYTF
TRBV13	TRBD1	TRBJ1-6	NA	TGTGCCAGCAGCTCCGGACAGGCGAGCAATAATTCACCCCTCCACTTT	CASSSGQASNNSPLHF
TRBV6-1	NA	TRBJ1-6	few	TGTGCCAGCAGTGAGGGGGTAGGCAGCGCTAATTCACCCCTCCACTTT	CASSEGVGSANSPLHF
TRBV4-3	NA	TRBJ1-5	once	TGCGCCAGCAGCCAAGATTTGAATCAGCCCCAGCATTTT	CASSQDLNQPQHF
TRBV5-1	NA	TRBJ2-1	once	TGCGCCAGCAGCTTGTTTTGGGGCAATGAGCAGTTCTTC	CASSLFWGNEQFF
TRBV6-1	NA	TRBJ2-5	NA	TGTGCCATCCTGCCGGTTTGGGGGCATCAAGAGACCCAGTACTTC	CAILPVWGHQETQYF
TRBV12-5	NA	TRBJ2-3	once	TGTGCTAGTGGTTTGAATGGCTTGGGCGGGACGAAACCAGATACGCAGTATTTT	CASGLNGLGGTKPDTQYF
TRBV19	TRBD1	TRBJ1-2	NA	TGTGCCAGTAGTATAGCTATCCACGGGACAGGTCATGGCTACACCTTC	CASSIAIHGTGHGYTF
TRBV14	TRBD2	TRBJ2-1	NA	TGTGCCAGCAGCCAGGGGAGCGGGGCAGGGTTCAAGCAGTTCTTC	CASSQGSGAGFKQFF
TRBV7-8	NA	TRBJ1-2	NA	TGTGCCAGCGGCTTAGGAGGGTTGAATGGCTACACCTTC	CASGLGGLNGYTF
TRBV10-3	NA	TRBJ1-3	NA	TGTGCCATCTCCCTCGCAGGGGCCCCTCAAAACACCATATATTTT	CAISLAGAPQNTIYF
TRBV7-9	TRBD1	TRBJ1-5	NA	TGTGCCACCGGCAAGGGGGCGGTTATTCAGCCCCAGCATTTT	CATGKGAVIQPQHF
TRBV4-1	NA	TRBJ2-7	once	TGCGCCAGCAGCCAAGTTTCAGGGGATACCTACGAGCAGTACTTC	CASSQVSGDTYEQYF
TRBV6-9	TRBD2	TRBJ2-3	many	TGTGCCATCCCCAGCGGGGGGAACACAGATACGCAGTATTTT	CAIPSGGNTDTQYF
TRBV27	TRBD1	TRBJ1-5	NA	TGTGCCAGCAGTTGGGGGGGACAGGCCAATCAGCCCCAGCATTTT	CASSWGGQANQPQHF
TRBV5-1	TRBD1	TRBJ1-2	NA	TGCGCCAGCAGCTTGGGACAGGGGGATGGCTACACCTTC	CASSLGQGDGYTF
TRBV6-5	TRBD1	TRBJ1-1	once	TGTGCCAGCAGTTACACTGGGACAGCTAACACTGAAGCTTTCTTT	CASSYTGTANTEAFF
TRBV28	NA	TRBJ1-6	few	TGTGCCAGCAGGAGGGTCTATAATTCACCCCTCCACTTT	CASRRVYNSPLHF
TRBV10-3	TRBD1	TRBJ1-4	NA	TGTGCCATCAAGAGAGGACAGGGTTCCCATGAAAAACTGTTTTTT	CAIKRGQGSHEKLFF
TRBV19	NA	TRBJ2-1	NA	TGTGCCAGTACCCTGACCGGGGGCTCCTACAATGAGCAGTTCTTC	CASTLTGGSYNEQFF
TRBV9	NA	TRBJ1-6	NA	TGTGCCAGCAGCGTATACGGGGGAGGATCACCCCTCCACTTT	CASSVYGGGSPLHF
TRBV2	NA	TRBJ2-7	NA	TGTGCCAGCAGTGAAAGGGGTCTCCTTGGGTACGAGCAGTACTTC	CASSERGLLGYEQYF
TRBV27	NA	TRBJ1-2	once	TGTGCCAGCAGTTTGGGGGGGAACTATGGCTACACCTTC	CASSLGGNYGYTF